The rows below give T cell receptor beta chains drawn from one sample of a study of T-cell reconstitution after alpha-beta-depleted transplantation in children. Each CDR3 protein gets one entry after TCRdb re-called the PCR reads with MiXCR. The table lists about 170,000 distinct CDR3 sequences, approximately 12% of them singletons. Specimen: PBMCs, collected before TCRalphabeta/CD19-depleted stem cell transplant. All receptors derive from a boy younger than 10 with acute myeloid leukemia, due to receive a stem cell transplant. The CDR3 runs from the conserved cysteine through the conserved F or W. Fields, in order: CDR3 length, clone size, D gene, J gene, V gene, CDR3 DNA, CDR3 protein. The D gene is left open where the match is weak. Clone size is given for some rows only: seen once, a few or many times, or a class if the clone is expanded.

CDR3 length: 13
clone size: many
D gene: .
J gene: TRBJ2-7
V gene: TRBV7-3
CDR3 DNA: TGTGCCAGCAGCTTAGGGACAACCTACGAGCAGTACTTC
CDR3 protein: CASSLGTTYEQYF

CDR3 length: 13
clone size: many
D gene: .
J gene: TRBJ1-6
V gene: TRBV12-3/TRBV12-4
CDR3 DNA: TGTGCCAGCAGCTCCGCTGTAGGTTCACCCCTCCACTTT
CDR3 protein: CASSSAVGSPLHF

CDR3 length: 14
clone size: many
D gene: .
J gene: TRBJ2-5
V gene: TRBV7-8
CDR3 DNA: TGTGCCAGCAGCGGGAGCGGAGTCCAAGAGACCCAGTACTTC
CDR3 protein: CASSGSGVQETQYF

CDR3 length: 16
clone size: many
D gene: .
J gene: TRBJ2-1
V gene: TRBV20-1
CDR3 DNA: TGCAGTGCTACAGTGGGGAGCCTCAGCTCCTACAATGAGCAGTTCTTC
CDR3 protein: CSATVGSLSSYNEQFF

CDR3 length: 12
clone size: many
D gene: .
J gene: TRBJ2-7
V gene: TRBV20-1
CDR3 DNA: TGCAGTGCTAGAGGGACACTGGACGAGCAGTACTTC
CDR3 protein: CSARGTLDEQYF

CDR3 length: 13
clone size: many
D gene: TRBD2
J gene: TRBJ2-1
V gene: TRBV7-9
CDR3 DNA: TGTGCCAGCAGTTCCCCTAGCGGCAATGAGCAGTTCTTC
CDR3 protein: CASSSPSGNEQFF

CDR3 length: 11
clone size: many
D gene: .
J gene: TRBJ1-2
V gene: TRBV10-3
CDR3 DNA: TGTGCCATCAGTGACGGTCTTGGCTACACCTTC
CDR3 protein: CAISDGLGYTF

CDR3 length: 13
clone size: many
D gene: .
J gene: TRBJ1-6
V gene: TRBV4-1
CDR3 DNA: TGCGCCAGCAGCCTAAGGGGTAATTCACCCCTCCACTTT
CDR3 protein: CASSLRGNSPLHF

CDR3 length: 13
clone size: many
D gene: .
J gene: TRBJ2-2
V gene: TRBV27
CDR3 DNA: TGTGCCAGCAGTCCCCAGCGTCCCGGGGAGCTGTTTTTT
CDR3 protein: CASSPQRPGELFF

CDR3 length: 15
clone size: many
D gene: .
J gene: TRBJ1-1
V gene: TRBV6-5
CDR3 DNA: TGTGCCAGCAGTTACCTAGGGAATTTCCGCACTGAAGCTTTCTTT
CDR3 protein: CASSYLGNFRTEAFF

CDR3 length: 12
clone size: many
D gene: TRBD2
J gene: TRBJ2-5
V gene: TRBV15
CDR3 DNA: TGTGCCACCTCCGGACTAGGGGAGACCCAGTACTTC
CDR3 protein: CATSGLGETQYF

CDR3 length: 14
clone size: many
D gene: .
J gene: TRBJ2-7
V gene: TRBV7-6
CDR3 DNA: TGTGCCAGCAGCTCCTGGGCAGGGCCCTACGAGCAGTACTTC
CDR3 protein: CASSSWAGPYEQYF

CDR3 length: 14
clone size: many
D gene: .
J gene: TRBJ2-3
V gene: TRBV5-1
CDR3 DNA: TGCGCCAGCAGTCTAGGATCTAGCACAGATACGCAGTATTTT
CDR3 protein: CASSLGSSTDTQYF

CDR3 length: 14
clone size: .
D gene: TRBD1
J gene: TRBJ1-1
V gene: TRBV7-2
CDR3 DNA: TGTGCCAGCAGCGCTAGGGACAGGGCCACTGAAGCTTTCTTT
CDR3 protein: CASSARDRATEAFF

CDR3 length: 13
clone size: many
D gene: TRBD1
J gene: TRBJ2-7
V gene: TRBV11-2
CDR3 DNA: TGTGCCAGCAGCGGACAGGGGGCCGGCGAGCAGTACTTC
CDR3 protein: CASSGQGAGEQYF

CDR3 length: 16
clone size: many
D gene: .
J gene: TRBJ1-4
V gene: TRBV7-9
CDR3 DNA: TGTGCCAGCAGCTTAGAGGCATGGGGGGCTAATGAAAAACTGTTTTTT
CDR3 protein: CASSLEAWGANEKLFF

CDR3 length: 17
clone size: many
D gene: .
J gene: TRBJ1-5
V gene: TRBV6-1
CDR3 DNA: TGTGCCAGCAGTGCTCCCGGGACATCAAATAGCAATCAGCCCCAGCATTTT
CDR3 protein: CASSAPGTSNSNQPQHF

CDR3 length: 16
clone size: many
D gene: .
J gene: TRBJ2-4
V gene: TRBV12-3/TRBV12-4
CDR3 DNA: TGTGCCAGCAGTTCGTCCAGGGATCTAGCCAAAAACATTCAGTACTTC
CDR3 protein: CASSSSRDLAKNIQYF

CDR3 length: 15
clone size: many
D gene: .
J gene: TRBJ2-5
V gene: TRBV28
CDR3 DNA: TGTGCCAGCAGTTTTGAGATCCTGGCGGGTGAGACCCAGTACTTC
CDR3 protein: CASSFEILAGETQYF

CDR3 length: 16
clone size: .
D gene: TRBD1
J gene: TRBJ2-6
V gene: TRBV12-3/TRBV12-4
CDR3 DNA: TGTGCCAGCAGTCAACAGGGGGAGTATGGGGCCAACGTCCTGACTTTC
CDR3 protein: CASSQQGEYGANVLTF

CDR3 length: 13
clone size: many
D gene: .
J gene: TRBJ2-7
V gene: TRBV27
CDR3 DNA: TGTGCCAGCAGTTGGGGCGTTTACTACGAGCAGTACTTC
CDR3 protein: CASSWGVYYEQYF

CDR3 length: 14
clone size: many
D gene: TRBD1
J gene: TRBJ2-5
V gene: TRBV5-1
CDR3 DNA: TGCGCCAGCAGCTCGGGACAGCCGTTAGAGACCCAGTACTTC
CDR3 protein: CASSSGQPLETQYF

CDR3 length: 16
clone size: many
D gene: .
J gene: TRBJ2-2
V gene: TRBV4-1
CDR3 DNA: TGCGCCAGCAGCCACATAGCGGCGGCGAACACCGGGGAGCTGTTTTTT
CDR3 protein: CASSHIAAANTGELFF

CDR3 length: 14
clone size: many
D gene: .
J gene: TRBJ2-7
V gene: TRBV7-9
CDR3 DNA: TGTGCCAGCAGCCCCATTCACTTAGGGCTGGAGCAGTACTTC
CDR3 protein: CASSPIHLGLEQYF

CDR3 length: 15
clone size: many
D gene: TRBD1
J gene: TRBJ1-2
V gene: TRBV6-1
CDR3 DNA: TGTGCCAGCAGCCGAATCGGACAGGGTGGCTATGGCTACACCTTC
CDR3 protein: CASSRIGQGGYGYTF

CDR3 length: 14
clone size: many
D gene: TRBD1
J gene: TRBJ2-1
V gene: TRBV20-1
CDR3 DNA: TGCAGTGTTACAAGGGACAGGGCCAGGAATGAGCAGTTCTTC
CDR3 protein: CSVTRDRARNEQFF

CDR3 length: 16
clone size: .
D gene: .
J gene: TRBJ2-5
V gene: TRBV4-2
CDR3 DNA: TGTGCCAGCAGCCAAGGTTCAGGAGCATTCCAAGAGACCCAGTACTTC
CDR3 protein: CASSQGSGAFQETQYF

CDR3 length: 14
clone size: many
D gene: .
J gene: TRBJ1-3
V gene: TRBV2
CDR3 DNA: TGTGCCAGCAGAGCACAGGTCTCTGGAAACACCATATATTTT
CDR3 protein: CASRAQVSGNTIYF

CDR3 length: 15
clone size: many
D gene: TRBD2
J gene: TRBJ2-7
V gene: TRBV7-8
CDR3 DNA: TGTGCCAGCAGCCCGCCGGGACTAGCCCTCTACGAGCAGTACTTC
CDR3 protein: CASSPPGLALYEQYF

CDR3 length: 14
clone size: .
D gene: .
J gene: TRBJ2-1
V gene: TRBV20-1
CDR3 DNA: TGCAGTGCTAGGCCCCTAGCTAGCGCGGGTGAGCAGTTCTTC
CDR3 protein: CSARPLASAGEQFF

CDR3 length: 16
clone size: many
D gene: TRBD2
J gene: TRBJ2-5
V gene: TRBV5-6
CDR3 DNA: TGTGCCAGCAGCTTAGGACTAGCGGGGATCCAAGAGACCCAGTACTTC
CDR3 protein: CASSLGLAGIQETQYF